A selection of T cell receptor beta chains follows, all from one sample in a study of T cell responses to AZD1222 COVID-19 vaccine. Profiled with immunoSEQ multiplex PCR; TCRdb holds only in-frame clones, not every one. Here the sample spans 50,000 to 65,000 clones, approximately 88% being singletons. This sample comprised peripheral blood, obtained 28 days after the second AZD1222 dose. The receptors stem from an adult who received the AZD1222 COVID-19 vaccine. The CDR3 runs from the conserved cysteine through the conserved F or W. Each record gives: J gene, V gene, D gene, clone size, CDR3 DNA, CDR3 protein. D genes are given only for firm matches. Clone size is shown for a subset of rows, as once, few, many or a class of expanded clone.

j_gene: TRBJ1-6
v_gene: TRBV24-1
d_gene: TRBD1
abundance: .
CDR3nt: TGTGCCACCAGACCGGGACAGGGAAAGAATTCACCCCTCCACTTT
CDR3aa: CATRPGQGKNSPLHF

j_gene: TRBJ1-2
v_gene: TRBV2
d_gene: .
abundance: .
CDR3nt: TGTGCCAGCAATACCCCCGGCGGCTACACCTTC
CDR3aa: CASNTPGGYTF

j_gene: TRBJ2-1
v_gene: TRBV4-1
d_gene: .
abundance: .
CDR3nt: TGCGCCAGCAGCCAAGATAGGGTTAACAATGAGCAGTTCTTC
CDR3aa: CASSQDRVNNEQFF

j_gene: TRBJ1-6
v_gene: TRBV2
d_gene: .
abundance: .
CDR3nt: TGTGCCAGCATCGGGATATCTAGCTCCTATAATTCACCCCTCCACTTT
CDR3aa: CASIGISSSYNSPLHF

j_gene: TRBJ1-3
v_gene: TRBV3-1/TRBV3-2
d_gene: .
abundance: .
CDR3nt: TGTGCCAGCAAGGAACCGTCGGGAAACACCATATATTTT
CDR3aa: CASKEPSGNTIYF

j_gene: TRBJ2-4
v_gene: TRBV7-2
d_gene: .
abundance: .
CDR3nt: TGTGCCAGCAGCTTACGGGTTGCCGGGTTCTTAGCCAAAAACATTCAGTACTTC
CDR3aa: CASSLRVAGFLAKNIQYF

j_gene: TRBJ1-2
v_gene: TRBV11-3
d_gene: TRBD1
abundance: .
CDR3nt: TGTGCCAGCAGCCCCCAGGGGGGAGGTGGCTACACCTTC
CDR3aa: CASSPQGGGGYTF

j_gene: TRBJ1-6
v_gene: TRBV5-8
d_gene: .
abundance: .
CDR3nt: TGTGCCAGCAGCTTGGGGGGCTCCTATAATTCACCCCTCCACTTT
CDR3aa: CASSLGGSYNSPLHF

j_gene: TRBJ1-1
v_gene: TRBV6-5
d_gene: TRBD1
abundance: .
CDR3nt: TGTGCCAGCAGTTTCTCGACAGGGGTCACTGAAGCTTTCTTT
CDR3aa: CASSFSTGVTEAFF

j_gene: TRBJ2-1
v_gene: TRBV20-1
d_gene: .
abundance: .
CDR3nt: TGCAGTGCTAGTGATGGCGGCCCCCATGAGCAGTTCTTC
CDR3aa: CSASDGGPHEQFF

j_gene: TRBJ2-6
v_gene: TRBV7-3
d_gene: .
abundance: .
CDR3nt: TGTGCCAGCAGCCCAGCACCATCTGGGGCCAACGTCCTGACTTTC
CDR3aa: CASSPAPSGANVLTF

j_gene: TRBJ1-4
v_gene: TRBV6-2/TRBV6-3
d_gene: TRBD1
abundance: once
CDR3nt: TGTGCCAGCAGTCGGGACAGTGCTAATGAAAAACTGTTTTTT
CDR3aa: CASSRDSANEKLFF

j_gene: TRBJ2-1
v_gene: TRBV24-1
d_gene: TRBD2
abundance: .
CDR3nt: TGTGCCACCAGAGGACTAGCGGGACAGTTCTTC
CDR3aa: CATRGLAGQFF

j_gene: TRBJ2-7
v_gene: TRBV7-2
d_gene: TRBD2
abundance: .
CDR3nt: TGTGCCAGCAGCTCCCCGACTAGCGGGAGAATCCACGAGCAGTACTTC
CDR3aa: CASSSPTSGRIHEQYF

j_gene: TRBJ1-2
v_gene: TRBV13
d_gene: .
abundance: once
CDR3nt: TGTGCCAGCAGCGTCCGCCAGTCAGGGATCTATGGCTACACCTTC
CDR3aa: CASSVRQSGIYGYTF

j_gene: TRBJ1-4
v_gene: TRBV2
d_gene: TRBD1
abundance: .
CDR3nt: TGTGCCAGCAGTCCTAACCCCGGGACAGGAGAAAAACTGTTTTTT
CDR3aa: CASSPNPGTGEKLFF

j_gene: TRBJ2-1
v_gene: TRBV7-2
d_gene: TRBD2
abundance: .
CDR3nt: TGTGCCAGCAGCTTAATCGTAGCGGGAGGACATGAGCAGTTCTTC
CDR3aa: CASSLIVAGGHEQFF

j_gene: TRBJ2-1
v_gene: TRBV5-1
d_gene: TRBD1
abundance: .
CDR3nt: TGCGCCAGCAGCGGAGGACAGGGAGCCTACAATGAGCAGTTCTTC
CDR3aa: CASSGGQGAYNEQFF

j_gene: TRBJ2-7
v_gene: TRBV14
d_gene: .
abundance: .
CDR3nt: TGTGCCAGCAGCCAAGACCTCGGGTTACCCTACGAGCAGTACTTC
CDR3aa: CASSQDLGLPYEQYF

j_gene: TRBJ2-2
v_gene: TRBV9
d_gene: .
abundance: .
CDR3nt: TGTGCCAGCAGCGTAGATATACCAGGGCATGTCGGGGAGCTGTTTTTT
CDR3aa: CASSVDIPGHVGELFF

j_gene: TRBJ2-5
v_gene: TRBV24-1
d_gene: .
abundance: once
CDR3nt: TGTGCCACCAGCCCGAGGGGACCTCCCAAACAGTACTTC
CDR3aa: CATSPRGPPKQYF

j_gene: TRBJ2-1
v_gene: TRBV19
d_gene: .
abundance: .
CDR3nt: TGTGCCAGTAGCCGGGACTTCTACTCCTACAATGAGCAGTTCTTC
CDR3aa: CASSRDFYSYNEQFF

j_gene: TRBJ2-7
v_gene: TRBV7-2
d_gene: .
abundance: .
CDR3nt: TGTGCCAGCAGCTTGGGCCTCAGCTCCTACGAGCAGTACTTC
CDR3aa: CASSLGLSSYEQYF

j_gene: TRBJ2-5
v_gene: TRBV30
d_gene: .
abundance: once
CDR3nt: TGTGCCTGGAGTGTACCTATCTTAGGGGCTTGGGAGACCCAGTACTTC
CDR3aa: CAWSVPILGAWETQYF

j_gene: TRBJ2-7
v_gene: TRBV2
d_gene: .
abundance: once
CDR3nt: TGTGCCAGCAGTGCCGGGGTGGTGTACGAGCAGTACTTC
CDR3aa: CASSAGVVYEQYF

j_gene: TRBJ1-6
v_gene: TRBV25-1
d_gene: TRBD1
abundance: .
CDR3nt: TGTGCCAGCAGTGAAGACAGGGGGCTTAATTCACCCCTCCACTTT
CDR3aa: CASSEDRGLNSPLHF

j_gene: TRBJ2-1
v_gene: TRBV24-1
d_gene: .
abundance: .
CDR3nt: TGTGCCACCAGTGACACCCCGTTTGGTAGCGGAAATGAGCAGTTCTTC
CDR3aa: CATSDTPFGSGNEQFF

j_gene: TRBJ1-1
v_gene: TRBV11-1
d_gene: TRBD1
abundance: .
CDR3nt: TGTGCCAGCAGCCAGGGACAGGGCAGCACTGAAGCTTTCTTT
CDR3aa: CASSQGQGSTEAFF

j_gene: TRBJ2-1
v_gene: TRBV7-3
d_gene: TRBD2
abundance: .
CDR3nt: TGTGCCAGCAGCTTAACTGGGAGGTCGAGCGGGGCCAATGAGCAGTTCTTC
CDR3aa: CASSLTGRSSGANEQFF

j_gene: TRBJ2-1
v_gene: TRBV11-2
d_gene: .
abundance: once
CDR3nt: TGTGCCAGCAGCTTAGGGAGCCGGGTTGATGAGCAGTTCTTC
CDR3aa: CASSLGSRVDEQFF

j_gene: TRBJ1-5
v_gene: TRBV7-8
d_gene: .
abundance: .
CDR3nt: TGTGCCAGCAGCTTTGGCAGGTTTAGCAATCAGCCCCAGCATTTT
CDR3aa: CASSFGRFSNQPQHF

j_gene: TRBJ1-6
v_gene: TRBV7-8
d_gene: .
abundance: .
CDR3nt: TGTGCCAGCAGCTTCCCAGGGGCTTCACCCCTCCACTTT
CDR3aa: CASSFPGASPLHF

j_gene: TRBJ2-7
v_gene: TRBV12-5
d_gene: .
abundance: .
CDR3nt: TGTGCTAGTGGTTTGGTACTTCCCCGAAGCTCCTACGAGCAGTACTTC
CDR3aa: CASGLVLPRSSYEQYF

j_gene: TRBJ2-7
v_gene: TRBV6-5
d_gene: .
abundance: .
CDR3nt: TGTGCCAGCTACGGAGGGGAGACACCCCTGGAGCAGTACTTC
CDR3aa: CASYGGETPLEQYF

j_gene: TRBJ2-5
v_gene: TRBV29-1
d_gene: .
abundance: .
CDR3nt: TGCAGTTCCCTGGGAAAGGTTGGACAAGAGACCCAGTACTTC
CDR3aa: CSSLGKVGQETQYF

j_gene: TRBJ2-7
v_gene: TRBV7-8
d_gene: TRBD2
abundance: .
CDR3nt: TGTGCCAGCAGCACCGGGACTAGAGACTACGAGCAGTACTTC
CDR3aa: CASSTGTRDYEQYF

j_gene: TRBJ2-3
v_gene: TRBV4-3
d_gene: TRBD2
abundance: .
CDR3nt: TGCGCCAGCAGCCAAGGCGAGCGGGAGGAACAAGATACGCAGTATTTT
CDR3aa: CASSQGEREEQDTQYF

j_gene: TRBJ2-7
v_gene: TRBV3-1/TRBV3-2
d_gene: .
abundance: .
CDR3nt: TGTGCCAGCAGCCACCACCAGCCAACTTTCCCCTACGAGCAGTACTTC
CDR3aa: CASSHHQPTFPYEQYF

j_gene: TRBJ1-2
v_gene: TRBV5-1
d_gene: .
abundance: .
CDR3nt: TGCGCCAGCAGCTCGGACGGGTATGGCTACACCTTC
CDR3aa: CASSSDGYGYTF

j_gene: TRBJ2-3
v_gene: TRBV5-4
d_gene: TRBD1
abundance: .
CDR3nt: TGTGCCAGCATCCCCGGGACAGGGGGCACAGATACGCAGTATTTT
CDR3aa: CASIPGTGGTDTQYF

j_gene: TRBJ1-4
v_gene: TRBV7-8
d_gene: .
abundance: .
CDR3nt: TGTGCCAGCAGCCGGGGATCCTCTAATGAAAAACTGTTTTTT
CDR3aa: CASSRGSSNEKLFF

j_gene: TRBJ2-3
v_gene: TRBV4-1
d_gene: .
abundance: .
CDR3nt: TGCGCCAGCAGTCAAGTTCTGGGGGAGCGGAGCACAGATACGCAGTATTTT
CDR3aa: CASSQVLGERSTDTQYF

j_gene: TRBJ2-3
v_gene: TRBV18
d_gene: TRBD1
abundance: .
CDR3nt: TGTGCCAGCTCAACGGGACAGGGGGTTAACGCAGATACGCAGTATTTT
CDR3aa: CASSTGQGVNADTQYF

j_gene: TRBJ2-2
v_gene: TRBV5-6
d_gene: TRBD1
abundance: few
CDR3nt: TGTGCCAGCAGCGTATTTGGGACAGGGGAAACCGGGGAGCTGTTTTTT
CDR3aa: CASSVFGTGETGELFF

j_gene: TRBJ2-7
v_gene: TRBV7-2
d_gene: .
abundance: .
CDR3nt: TGTGCCAGCAGCTTAACAGGGATGGGGTCCTACGAGCAGTACTTC
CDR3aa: CASSLTGMGSYEQYF

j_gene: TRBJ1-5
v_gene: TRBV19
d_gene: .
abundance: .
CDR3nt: TGTGCCAGTACCGCCGGGACGGTTGTTAGCAATCAGCCCCAGCATTTT
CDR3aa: CASTAGTVVSNQPQHF

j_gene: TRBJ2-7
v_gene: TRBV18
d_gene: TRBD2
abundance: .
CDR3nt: TGTGCCAGCTCACCTAGCGGGAGCTACGAGCAGTACTTC
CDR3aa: CASSPSGSYEQYF

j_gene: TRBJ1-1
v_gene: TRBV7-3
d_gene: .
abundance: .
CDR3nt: TGTGCCAGCAGCCCGAATGGGGGAACTGAAGCTTTCTTT
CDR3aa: CASSPNGGTEAFF

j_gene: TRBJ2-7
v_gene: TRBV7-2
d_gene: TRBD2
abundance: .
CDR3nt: TGTGCCAGCATCCCCGGACTAGCGGGAGGAGGCGAGCAGTACTTC
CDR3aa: CASIPGLAGGGEQYF

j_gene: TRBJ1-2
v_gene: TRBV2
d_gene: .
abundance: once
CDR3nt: TGTGCCAGCAGTGTTTTAGGGATCTATGGCTACACCTTC
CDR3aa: CASSVLGIYGYTF